This T cell receptor (beta chain) appears in the sequencing data of a study of siplizumab effects on memory and regulatory T cells. The repertoire was sequenced with immunoSEQ multiplex PCR; TCRdb's copy has only in-frame clones and lacks some. The sample contains roughly 120,000 clones, about 91% of which appear only once. Germline V CDR1 and CDR2: KGHSH, LQKENI. The CDR3 is 13 amino acids. Trimming stripped 4 bases from V and 5 bases from J, with 8 bases between. The sequence was collected from a human donor in good health. The specimen was Tregs sorted from blood. V usage is TRBV18 and J usage is TRBJ1-4, with no clear D. The CDR3: CASSQEQNEKLFF. The CDR3 DNA reads as TGTGCCAGCTCACAAGAGCAAAATGAAAAACTGTTTTTT.